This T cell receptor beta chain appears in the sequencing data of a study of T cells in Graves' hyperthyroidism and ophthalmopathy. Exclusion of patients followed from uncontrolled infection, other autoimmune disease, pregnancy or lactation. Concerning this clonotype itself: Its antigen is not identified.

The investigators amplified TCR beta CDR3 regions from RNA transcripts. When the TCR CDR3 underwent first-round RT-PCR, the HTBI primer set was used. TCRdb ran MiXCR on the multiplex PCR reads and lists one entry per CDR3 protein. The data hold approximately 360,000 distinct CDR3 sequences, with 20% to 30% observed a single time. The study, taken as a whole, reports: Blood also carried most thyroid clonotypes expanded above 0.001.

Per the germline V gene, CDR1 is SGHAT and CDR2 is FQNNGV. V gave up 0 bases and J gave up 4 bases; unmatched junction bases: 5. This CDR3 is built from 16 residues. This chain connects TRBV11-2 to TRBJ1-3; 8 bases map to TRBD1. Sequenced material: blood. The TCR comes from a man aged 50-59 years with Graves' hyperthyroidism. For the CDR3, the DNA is TGTGCCAGCAGCTTAGAGTTTTCAGGGGGCGGAAACACCATATATTTT. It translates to CASSLEFSGGGNTIYF.